This T cell receptor beta chain was captured by sequencing in a study of read filtering for tumor transcriptome and immune sequencing. About the research overall: By R-ISS, stages I, II and III held approximately 8, 16 and 7 patients. Transcriptome libraries were built from DNase-treated RNA. Study-level points and caveats: The sorted CD138-negative fraction was a mixed bone marrow immune population, not purified T cells.

V lost 4 bases to trimming and J lost 7 bases, with 14 bases between them. Germline V gene sequence: CDR1 SGHRS, CDR2 YFSETQ. The CDR3 sequence is 13 residues long. As concerns this clonotype: What it recognizes is unknown.

Molecular barcoded adaptors covering alpha/delta and beta/gamma chains were used on roughly 400 ng RNA. Each CDR3 protein gets one entry after TCRdb re-called the reads with MiXCR. The profile covers more than 70,000 distinct CDR3 sequences, with 20% to 25% appearing a single time and approximately 10% taken by the ten largest. The sequencing input was a population of CD138-negative cells sorted from bone marrow. The receptor comes from a donor over 35 with multiple myeloma. The rearrangement uses TRBV5-1 and TRBJ1-1, with D perhaps matching TRBD1 (5 bases). CDR3 residues: CASSVGTANEAFF. The CDR3 DNA is TGCGCCAGCAGCGTGGGGACGGCTAATGAAGCTTTCTTT. The full variable domain, in which reference TRBV5-1 and TRBJ1-1 provide the parts outside the CDR3, is KAGVTQTPRYLIKTRGQQVTLSCSPISGHRSVSWYQQTPGQGLQFLFEYFSETQRNKGNFPGRFSGRQFSNSRSEMNVSTLELGDSALYLCASSVGTANEAFFGQGTRLTVV.